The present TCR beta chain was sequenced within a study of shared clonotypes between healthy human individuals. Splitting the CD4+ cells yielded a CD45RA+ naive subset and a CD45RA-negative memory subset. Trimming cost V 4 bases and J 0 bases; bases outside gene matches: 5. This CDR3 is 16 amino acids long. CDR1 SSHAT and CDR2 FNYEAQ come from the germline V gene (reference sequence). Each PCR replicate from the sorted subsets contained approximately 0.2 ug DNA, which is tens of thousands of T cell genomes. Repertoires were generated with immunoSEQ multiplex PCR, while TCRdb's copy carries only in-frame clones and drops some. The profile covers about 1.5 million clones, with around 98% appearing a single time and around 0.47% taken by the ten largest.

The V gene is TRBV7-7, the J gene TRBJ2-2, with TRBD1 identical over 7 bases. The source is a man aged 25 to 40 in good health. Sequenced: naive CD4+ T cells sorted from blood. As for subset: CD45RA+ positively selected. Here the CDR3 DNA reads TGTGCCAGCAGCTCCCAGACAGGGTCGAACACCGGGGAGCTGTTTTTT. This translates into CASSSQTGSNTGELFF. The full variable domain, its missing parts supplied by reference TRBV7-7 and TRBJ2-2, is GAGVSQSPRYKVTKRGQDVTLRCDPISSHATLYWYQQALGQGPEFLTYFNYEAQPDKSGLPSDRFSAERPEGSISTLTIQRTEQRDSAMYRCASSSQTGSNTGELFFGEGSRLTVL.